Detailed here is one T cell receptor (beta chain). Its antigen is currently unknown. Germline loops: CDR1 LNHDA, CDR2 SQIVND (reference sequence). The CDR3 is 15 amino acids. Trimming removed 10 bases from V and 2 bases from J; junction bases left unmatched: 7. The sample comes from a study of T cell repertoires in cytomegalovirus infection. Study-wide background: CMV infection together with matching HLA type was indicated by public TCR beta signatures. Findings and caveats of the study: Of the TCR beta families, the public ones yielded a cumulative frequency that identified carriers of CMV plus the relevant HLA. CMV-specific TCR beta clonotypes restricted by HLA-C were the ones dominating the ex vivo response.

TCRdb analysed the reads with MiXCR anew, one entry per CDR3 protein. The sample contains some 500,000 distinct CDR3 sequences, 30% to 40% of which appear only once. The rearrangement joins TRBV19 to TRBJ2-5, with 13 nucleotides matching TRBD2. This specimen was cultured PBMCs, taken from culture after CMV antigen stimulation. The source is a human donor in good health (CMV status not recorded). Some clones in this sample may be carry-over from other donors' samples. The CDR3, as DNA: TGTGCCACGAGGACTAGCGGGAGTAAGCAAGAGACCCAGTACTTC. Translating it yields CATRTSGSKQETQYF.